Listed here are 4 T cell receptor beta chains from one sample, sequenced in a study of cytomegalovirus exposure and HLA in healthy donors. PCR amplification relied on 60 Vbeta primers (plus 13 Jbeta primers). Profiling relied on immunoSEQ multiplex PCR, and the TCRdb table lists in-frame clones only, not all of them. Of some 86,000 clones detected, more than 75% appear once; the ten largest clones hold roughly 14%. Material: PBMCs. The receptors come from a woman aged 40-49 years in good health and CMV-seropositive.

The CDR3 DNA is TGTGCCAGCAGTACTCTTGACAGTGAGAACACTGAAGCTTTCTTT. Residues: CASSTLDSENTEAFF. The rearrangement joins TRBV6-5 to TRBJ1-1; TRBD1 might be the D (5 bases). The ends were cut back, 5 bases at V and 1 base at J, with 14 bases in the middle. Germline lookup yields CDR1 MNHEY and CDR2 SVGAGI. There are 15 residues in the CDR3.

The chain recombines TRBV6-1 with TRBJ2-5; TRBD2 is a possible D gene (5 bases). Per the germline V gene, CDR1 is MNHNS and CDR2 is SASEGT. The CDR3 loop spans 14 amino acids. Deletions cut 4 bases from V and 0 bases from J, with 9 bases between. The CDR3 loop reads CASSVLGYQETQYF. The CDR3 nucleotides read TGTGCCAGCAGTGTACTAGGGTACCAAGAGACCCAGTACTTC.

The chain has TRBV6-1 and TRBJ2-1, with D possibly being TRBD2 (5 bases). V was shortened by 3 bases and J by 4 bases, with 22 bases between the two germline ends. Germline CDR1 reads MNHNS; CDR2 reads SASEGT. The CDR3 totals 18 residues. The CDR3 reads CASSDPPLGSVDYNEQFF. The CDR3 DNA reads TGTGCCAGCAGTGACCCTCCCTTAGGTAGCGTGGATTACAATGAGCAGTTCTTC.

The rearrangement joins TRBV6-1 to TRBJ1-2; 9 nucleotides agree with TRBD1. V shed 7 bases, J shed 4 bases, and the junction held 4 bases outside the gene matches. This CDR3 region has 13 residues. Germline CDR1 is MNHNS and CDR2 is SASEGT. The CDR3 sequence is CASKEQGAYGYTF. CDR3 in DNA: TGTGCCAGCAAAGAACAGGGGGCCTATGGCTACACCTTC.